The TCR beta chain under discussion was sequenced for a study of blood T cells in healthy people across ages. Study as a whole: Every two T cells gave about one barcoded beta molecule via template switching.

With a J-beta primer mix and a sample-barcoded 5' primer, a second PCR ran 7 to 11 cycles. Every single cDNA molecule received a tag from a template-switch adaptor with 12 random nucleotides. Every sample returned 2.5 million or more CDR3-containing paired-end reads. MiXCR was run by TCRdb on the 5' RACE reads, yielding one entry per CDR3 protein. The table has around 690,000 distinct CDR3 sequences, around three fifths seen once. V trimming: 6 bases; J trimming: 0 bases; junction bases outside the gene matches: 9. Germline values: CDR1 SNHLY, CDR2 FYNNEI. The CDR3 totals 16 residues. PBMCs, at least 6.5 million per sample, were isolated. The table lists this clonotype with a few counts.

Sequencing was carried out using blood. The TCR comes from a man aged 60 to 69 in good health. The chain links TRBV2 to TRBJ2-5, with 8 bases lining up with TRBD2. The CDR3 loop reads CASSPGRLANQETQYF. CDR3 DNA: TGTGCCAGCAGCCCCGGCCGACTAGCGAACCAAGAGACCCAGTACTTC. Based on the CDR3 plus reference TRBV2 and TRBJ2-5, the full variable domain is EPEVTQTPSHQVTQMGQEVILRCVPISNHLYFYWYRQILGQKVEFLVSFYNNEISEKSEIFDDQFSVERPDGSNFTLKIRSTKLEDSAMYFCASSPGRLANQETQYFGPGTRLLVL.